This T cell receptor beta chain is drawn from a study of tumor-infiltrating lymphocytes in primary liver carcinoma. Unsorted whole blood yielded blood RNA, and germline DNA was extracted as well. With respect to this clonotype: Mismatch with germline at one junction end may stem from a read error.

A constant-region primer primed TCR beta cDNA synthesis from 500 ng of total RNA. Construction of TCR beta libraries relied on three successive nested multiplex PCR rounds employing slightly modified ARM-PCR. TRBV1-TRBV30 forward primers paired with a C-beta reverse primer were used in the first two PCR rounds, which ran roughly 11 cycles each. A single record per CDR3 protein comes from TCRdb applying MiXCR to the multiplex PCR reads. The sample shows hundreds of thousands of distinct CDR3 sequences, 50% to 60% of them seen only once. Germline V CDR1 and CDR2: SGHVS, FQNEAQ. This CDR3 spans 14 amino acids.

This receptor was taken from a woman aged 25-40 years with primary liver carcinoma and hepatitis B virus infection. The V gene is TRBV7-8, the J gene TRBJ2-5; the D call may be TRBD1 or TRBD2 (5 bases each). Specimen: peripheral blood. DNA for the CDR3: TGTACCAGCAGCCTGTCGGGGCCCCAAGAGACCCAGTACTTC. Translating it yields CTSSLSGPQETQYF. Based on the CDR3 plus reference TRBV7-8 and TRBJ2-5, the full variable domain is GAGVSQSPRYKVAKRGQDVALRCDPISGHVSLFWYQQALGQGPEFLTYFQNEAQLDKSGLPSDRFFAERPEGSVSTLKIQRTQQEDSAVYLCTSSLSGPQETQYFGPGTRLLVL.